This T cell receptor beta chain was sequenced in a study of T cells after yellow fever vaccination. This clonotype was picked up a small number of times. A single record per CDR3 protein comes from TCRdb applying MiXCR to the 5' RACE reads. The sample has roughly 250,000 distinct CDR3 sequences; approximately 12% are singletons. The V gene's germline CDR1 is SEHNR and CDR2 FQNEAQ (reference sequence). The CDR3 is made up of 14 amino acids. Trimming cost V 0 bases and J 8 bases, with 12 bases left between them. The clonotype comes from a young man who received the YFV17D yellow fever vaccine. The source material was CD4+ T cells sorted from PBMCs, sampled 45 days after the yellow fever booster vaccination. This chain links TRBV7-9 with TRBJ2-3, with D unresolved. CDR3 protein: CASSLAVGSATQYF. For the CDR3, the DNA is TGTGCCAGCAGCTTAGCTGTGGGGTCGGCTACGCAGTATTTT. The complete variable domain, with remaining parts taken from reference TRBV7-9 and TRBJ2-3, reads DTGVSQNPRHKITKRGQNVTFRCDPISEHNRLYWYRQTLGQGPEFLTYFQNEAQLEKSRLLSDRFSAERPKGSFSTLEIQRTEQGDSAMYLCASSLAVGSATQYFGPGTRLTVL.